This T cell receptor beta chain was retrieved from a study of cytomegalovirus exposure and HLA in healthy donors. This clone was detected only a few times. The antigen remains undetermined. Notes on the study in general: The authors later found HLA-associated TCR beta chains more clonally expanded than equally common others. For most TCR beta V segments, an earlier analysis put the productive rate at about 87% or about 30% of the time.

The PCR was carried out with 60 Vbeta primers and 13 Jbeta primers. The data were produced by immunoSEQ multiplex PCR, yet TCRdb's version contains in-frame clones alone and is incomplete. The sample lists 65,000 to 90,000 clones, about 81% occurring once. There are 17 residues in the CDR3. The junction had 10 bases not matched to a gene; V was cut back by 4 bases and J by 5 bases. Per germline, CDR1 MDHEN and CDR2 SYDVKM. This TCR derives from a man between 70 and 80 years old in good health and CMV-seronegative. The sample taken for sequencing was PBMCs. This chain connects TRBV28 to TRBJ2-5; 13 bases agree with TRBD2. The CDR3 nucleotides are TGTGCCAGCAGTTACGGTATACTAGCGGGGGGGAAGGAGACCCAGTACTTC. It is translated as CASSYGILAGGKETQYF.